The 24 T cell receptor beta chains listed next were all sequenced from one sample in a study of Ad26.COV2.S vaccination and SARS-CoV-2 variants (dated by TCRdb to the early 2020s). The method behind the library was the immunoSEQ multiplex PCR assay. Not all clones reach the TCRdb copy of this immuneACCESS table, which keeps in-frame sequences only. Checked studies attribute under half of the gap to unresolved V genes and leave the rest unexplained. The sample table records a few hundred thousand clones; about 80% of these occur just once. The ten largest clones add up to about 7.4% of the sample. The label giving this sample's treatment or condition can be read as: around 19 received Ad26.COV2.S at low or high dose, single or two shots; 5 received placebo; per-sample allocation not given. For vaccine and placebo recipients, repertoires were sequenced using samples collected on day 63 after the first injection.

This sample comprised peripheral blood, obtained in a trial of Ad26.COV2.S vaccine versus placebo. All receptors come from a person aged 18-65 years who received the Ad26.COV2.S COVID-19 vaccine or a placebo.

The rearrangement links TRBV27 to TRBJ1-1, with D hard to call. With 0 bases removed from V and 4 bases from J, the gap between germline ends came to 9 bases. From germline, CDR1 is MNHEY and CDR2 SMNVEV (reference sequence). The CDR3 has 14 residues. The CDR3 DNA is TGTGCCAGCAGTTTATCAGGTACAGCCACTGAAGCTTTCTTT. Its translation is CASSLSGTATEAFF.

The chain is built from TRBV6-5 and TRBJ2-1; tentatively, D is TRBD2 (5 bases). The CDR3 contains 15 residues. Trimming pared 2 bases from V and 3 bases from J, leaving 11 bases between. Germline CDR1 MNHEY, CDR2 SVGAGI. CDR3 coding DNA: TGTGCCAGCAGTTACGGTCTAGCCGGCTACAATGAGCAGTTCTTC. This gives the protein CASSYGLAGYNEQFF.

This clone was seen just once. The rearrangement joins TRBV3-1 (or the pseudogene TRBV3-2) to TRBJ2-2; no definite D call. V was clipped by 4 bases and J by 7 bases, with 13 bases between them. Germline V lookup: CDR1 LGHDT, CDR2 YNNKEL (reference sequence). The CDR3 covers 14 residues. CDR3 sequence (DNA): TGTGCCAGCAGCCTCCCCCGGCGAAACGGGGAGCTGTTTTTT. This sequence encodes CASSLPRRNGELFF.

Written as DNA, the CDR3 is TGCGCCAGCAGCCCCCCCAGTAATCCCTCCTACAATGAGCAGTTCTTC. Translation: CASSPPSNPSYNEQFF. The genes are TRBV5-1 and TRBJ2-1; D gene unclear. The V end was cut by 4 bases, the J end by 0 bases, with 14 bases between. Germline V lookup: CDR1 SGHRS, CDR2 YFSETQ. This CDR3 is 16 amino acids long.

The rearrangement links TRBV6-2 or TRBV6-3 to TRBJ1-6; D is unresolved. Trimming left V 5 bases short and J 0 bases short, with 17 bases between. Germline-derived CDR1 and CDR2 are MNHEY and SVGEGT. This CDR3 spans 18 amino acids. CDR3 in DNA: TGTGCCAGCAGTGACCGACGGACCGAAAGCTCCTATAATTCACCCCTCCACTTT. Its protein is CASSDRRTESSYNSPLHF.

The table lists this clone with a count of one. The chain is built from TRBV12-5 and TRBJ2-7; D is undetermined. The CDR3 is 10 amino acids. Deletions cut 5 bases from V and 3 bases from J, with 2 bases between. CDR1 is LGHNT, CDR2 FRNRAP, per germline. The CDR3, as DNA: TGTGCTAGTGGTGACTACGAGCAGTACTTC. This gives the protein CASGDYEQYF.

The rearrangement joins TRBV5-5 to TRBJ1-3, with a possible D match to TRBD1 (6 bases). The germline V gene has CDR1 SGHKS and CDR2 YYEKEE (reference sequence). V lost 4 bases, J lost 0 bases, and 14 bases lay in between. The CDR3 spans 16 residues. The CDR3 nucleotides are TGTGCCAGCAGCCAGGACAGACTTCTCTCTGGAAACACCATATATTTT. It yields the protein CASSQDRLLSGNTIYF.

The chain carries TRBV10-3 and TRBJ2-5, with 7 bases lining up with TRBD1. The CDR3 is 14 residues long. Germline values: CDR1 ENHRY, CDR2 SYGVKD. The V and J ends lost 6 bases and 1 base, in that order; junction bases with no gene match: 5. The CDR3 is CAISQGQSQETQYF. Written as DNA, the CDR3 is TGTGCCATCAGCCAGGGACAGTCCCAAGAGACCCAGTACTTC.

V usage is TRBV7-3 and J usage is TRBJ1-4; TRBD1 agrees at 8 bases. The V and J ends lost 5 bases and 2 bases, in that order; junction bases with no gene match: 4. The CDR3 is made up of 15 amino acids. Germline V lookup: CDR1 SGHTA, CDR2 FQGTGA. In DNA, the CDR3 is TGTGCCAGCAGCGGACAGGGTATCACTAATGAAAAACTGTTTTTT. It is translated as CASSGQGITNEKLFF.

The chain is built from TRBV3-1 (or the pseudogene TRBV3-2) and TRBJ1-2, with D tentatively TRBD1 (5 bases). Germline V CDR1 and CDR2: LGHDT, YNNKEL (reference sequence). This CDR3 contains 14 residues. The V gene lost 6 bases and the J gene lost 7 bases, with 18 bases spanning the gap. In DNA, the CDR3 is TGTGCCAGCAGTGCCAATCCCAGGGCCGGTGGCTACACCTTC. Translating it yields CASSANPRAGGYTF.

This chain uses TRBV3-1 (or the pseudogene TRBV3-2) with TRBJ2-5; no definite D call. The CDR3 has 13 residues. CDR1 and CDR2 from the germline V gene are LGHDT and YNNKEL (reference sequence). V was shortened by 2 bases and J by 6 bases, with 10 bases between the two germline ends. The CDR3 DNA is TGTGCCAGCAGCCAACTGAACACGCAGACCCAGTACTTC. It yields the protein CASSQLNTQTQYF.

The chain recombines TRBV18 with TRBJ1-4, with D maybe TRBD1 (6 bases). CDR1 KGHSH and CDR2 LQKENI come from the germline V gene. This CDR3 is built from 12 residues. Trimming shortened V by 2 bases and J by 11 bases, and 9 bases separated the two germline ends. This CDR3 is CASSPGQGKLFF. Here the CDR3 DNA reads TGTGCCAGCTCACCAGGCCAGGGGAAACTGTTTTTT.

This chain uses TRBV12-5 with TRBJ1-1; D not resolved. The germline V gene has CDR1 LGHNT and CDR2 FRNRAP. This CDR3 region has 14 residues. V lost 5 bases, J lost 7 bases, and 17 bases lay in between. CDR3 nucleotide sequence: TGTGCTAGTGGTCCCTCTCGAGGGTATCGTGAAGCTTTCTTT. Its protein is CASGPSRGYREAFF. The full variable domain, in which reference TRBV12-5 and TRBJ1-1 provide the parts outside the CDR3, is DARVTQTPRHKVTEMGQEVTMRCQPILGHNTVFWYRQTMMQGLELLAYFRNRAPLDDSGMPKDRFSAEMPDATLATLKIQPSEPRDSAVYFCASGPSRGYREAFFGQGTRLTVV.

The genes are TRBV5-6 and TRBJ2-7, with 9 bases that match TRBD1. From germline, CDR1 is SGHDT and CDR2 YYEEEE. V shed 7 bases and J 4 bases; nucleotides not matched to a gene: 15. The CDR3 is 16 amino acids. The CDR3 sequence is CASQKSKRDRVYEQYF. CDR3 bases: TGTGCCAGCCAAAAGTCAAAACGGGACAGGGTGTACGAGCAGTACTTC.

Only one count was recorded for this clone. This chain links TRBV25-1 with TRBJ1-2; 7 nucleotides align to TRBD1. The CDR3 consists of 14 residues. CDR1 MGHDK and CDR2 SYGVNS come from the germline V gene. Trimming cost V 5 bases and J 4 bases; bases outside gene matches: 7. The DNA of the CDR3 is TGTGCCAGCAGTCAAAAAGGGACAGCCTATGGCTACACCTTC. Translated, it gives CASSQKGTAYGYTF.

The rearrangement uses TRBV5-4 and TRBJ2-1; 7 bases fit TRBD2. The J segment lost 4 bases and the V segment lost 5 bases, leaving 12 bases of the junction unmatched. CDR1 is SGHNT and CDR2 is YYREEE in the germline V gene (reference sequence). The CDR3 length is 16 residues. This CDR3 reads CASSRPGTTTYNEQFF. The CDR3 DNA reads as TGTGCCAGCAGTCGTCCTGGGACTACAACTTACAATGAGCAGTTCTTC.

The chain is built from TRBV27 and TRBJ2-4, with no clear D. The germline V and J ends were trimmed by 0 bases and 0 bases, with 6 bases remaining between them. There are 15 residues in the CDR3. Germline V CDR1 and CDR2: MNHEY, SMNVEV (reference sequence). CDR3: CASSLSGLAKNIQYF. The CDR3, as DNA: TGTGCCAGCAGTTTATCAGGGTTAGCCAAAAACATTCAGTACTTC.

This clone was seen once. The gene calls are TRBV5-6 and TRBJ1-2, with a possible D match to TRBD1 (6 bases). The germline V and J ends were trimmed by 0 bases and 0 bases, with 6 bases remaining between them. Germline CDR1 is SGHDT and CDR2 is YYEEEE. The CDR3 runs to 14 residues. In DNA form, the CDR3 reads TGTGCCAGCAGCTTGGAGGGGGCTAACTATGGCTACACCTTC. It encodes CASSLEGANYGYTF.

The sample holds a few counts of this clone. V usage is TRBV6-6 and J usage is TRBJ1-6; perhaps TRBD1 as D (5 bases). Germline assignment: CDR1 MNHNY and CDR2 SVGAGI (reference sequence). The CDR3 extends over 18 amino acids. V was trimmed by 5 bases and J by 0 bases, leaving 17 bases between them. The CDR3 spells CASSRGGDGSSYNSPLHF. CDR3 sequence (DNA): TGTGCCAGCAGTCGCGGGGGTGACGGGAGCTCCTATAATTCACCCCTCCACTTT.

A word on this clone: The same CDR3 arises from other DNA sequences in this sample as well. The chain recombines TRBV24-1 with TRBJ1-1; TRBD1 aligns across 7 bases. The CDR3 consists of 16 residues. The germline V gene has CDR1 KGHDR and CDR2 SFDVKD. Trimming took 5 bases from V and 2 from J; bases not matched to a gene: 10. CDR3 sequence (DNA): TGTGCCACCAGTGCCAACAACAGGGGAGGAAACACTGAAGCTTTCTTT. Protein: CATSANNRGGNTEAFF.

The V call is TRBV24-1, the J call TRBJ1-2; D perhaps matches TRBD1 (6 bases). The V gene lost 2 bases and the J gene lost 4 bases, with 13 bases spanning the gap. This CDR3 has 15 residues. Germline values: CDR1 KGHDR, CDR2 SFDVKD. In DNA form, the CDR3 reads TGTGCCACCAGTGATTCGAGGGGGATGGGCTATGGCTACACCTTC. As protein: CATSDSRGMGYGYTF.

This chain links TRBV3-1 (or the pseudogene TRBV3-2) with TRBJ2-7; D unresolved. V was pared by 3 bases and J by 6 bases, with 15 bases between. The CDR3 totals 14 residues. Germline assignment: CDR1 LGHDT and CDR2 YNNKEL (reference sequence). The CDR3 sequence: CASSQLTEDGEQYF. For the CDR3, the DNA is TGTGCCAGCAGCCAGCTGACGGAAGATGGCGAGCAGTACTTC.

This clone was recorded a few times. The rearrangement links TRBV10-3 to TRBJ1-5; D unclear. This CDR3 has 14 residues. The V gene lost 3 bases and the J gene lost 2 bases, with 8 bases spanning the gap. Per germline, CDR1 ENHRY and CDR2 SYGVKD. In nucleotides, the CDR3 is TGTGCCATCAGTGAAACCGGGGGCAATCAGCCCCAGCATTTT. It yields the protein CAISETGGNQPQHF.

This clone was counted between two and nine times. CDR3 coding DNA: TGTGCCGGCGACTATGGCTACACCTTC. It codes for CAGDYGYTF. The chain uses TRBV6-4 and TRBJ1-2, with no clear D. The germline gives CDR1 MRHNA, CDR2 SNTAGT. Deletions cut 11 bases from V and 3 bases from J, with 4 bases between. The CDR3 covers 9 residues.